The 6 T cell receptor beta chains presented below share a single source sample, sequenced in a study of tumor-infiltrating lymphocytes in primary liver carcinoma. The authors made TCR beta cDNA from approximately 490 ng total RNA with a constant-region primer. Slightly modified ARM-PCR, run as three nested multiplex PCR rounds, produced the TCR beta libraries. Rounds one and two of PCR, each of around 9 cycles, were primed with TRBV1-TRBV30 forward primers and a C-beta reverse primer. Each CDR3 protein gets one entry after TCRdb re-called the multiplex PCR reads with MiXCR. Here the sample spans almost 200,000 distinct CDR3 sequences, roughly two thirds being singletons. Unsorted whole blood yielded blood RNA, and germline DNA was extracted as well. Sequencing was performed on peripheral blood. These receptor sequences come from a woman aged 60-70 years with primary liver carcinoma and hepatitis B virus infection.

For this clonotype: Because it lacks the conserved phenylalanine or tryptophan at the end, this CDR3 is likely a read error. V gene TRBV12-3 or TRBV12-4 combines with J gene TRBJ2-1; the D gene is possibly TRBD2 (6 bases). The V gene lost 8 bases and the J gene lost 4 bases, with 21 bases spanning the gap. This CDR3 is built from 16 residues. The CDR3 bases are TGTGCCAGCGTTCCAGTGGGGCGGGATACTTACAATGAGCAGTTCATC. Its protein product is CASVPVGRDTYNEQFI.

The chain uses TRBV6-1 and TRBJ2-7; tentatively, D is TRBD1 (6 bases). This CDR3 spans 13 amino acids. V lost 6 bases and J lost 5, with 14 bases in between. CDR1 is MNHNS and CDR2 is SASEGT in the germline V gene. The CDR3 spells CASSRPHRDEQYF. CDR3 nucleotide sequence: TGTGCCAGCAGCCGCCCGCACAGGGACGAGCAGTACTTC.

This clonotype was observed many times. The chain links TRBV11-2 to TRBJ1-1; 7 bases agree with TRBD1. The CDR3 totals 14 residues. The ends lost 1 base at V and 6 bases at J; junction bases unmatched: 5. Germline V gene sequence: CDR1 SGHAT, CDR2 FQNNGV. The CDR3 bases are TGTGCCAGCAGCTTAGCCGGGACAGCGCCTGAAGCTTTCTTT. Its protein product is CASSLAGTAPEAFF.

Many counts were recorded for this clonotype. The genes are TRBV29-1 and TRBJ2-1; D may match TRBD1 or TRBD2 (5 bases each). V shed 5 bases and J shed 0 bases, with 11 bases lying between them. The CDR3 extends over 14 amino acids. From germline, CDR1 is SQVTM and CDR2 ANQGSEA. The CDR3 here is CSVYGASSYNEQFF. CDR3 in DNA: TGCAGCGTTTACGGGGCGAGCTCCTACAATGAGCAGTTCTTC.

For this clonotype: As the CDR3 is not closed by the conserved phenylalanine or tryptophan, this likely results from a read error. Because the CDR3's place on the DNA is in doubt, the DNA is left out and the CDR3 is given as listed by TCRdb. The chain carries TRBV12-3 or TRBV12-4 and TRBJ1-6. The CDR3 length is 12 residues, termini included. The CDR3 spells CAISFSNSPVHV.

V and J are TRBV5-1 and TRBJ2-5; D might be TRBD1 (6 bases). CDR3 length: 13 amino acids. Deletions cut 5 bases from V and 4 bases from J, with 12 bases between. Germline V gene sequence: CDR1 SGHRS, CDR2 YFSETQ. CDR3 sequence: CASSIVGGETQYF. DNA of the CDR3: TGCGCCAGCAGTATTGTAGGGGGAGAGACCCAGTACTTC.